This record covers a single T cell receptor (beta chain). In the authors' workflow: Researchers report that nucleated cell counts were estimated from reference gene primer amplification. Measured with immunoSEQ multiplex PCR; TCRdb has only the in-frame clones, and not every one. The DNA was the basis for D and trimming; V, J and clone size are from that table. This table has over 55,000 clones, 87% appearing once. This sample was taken from a study of blood T cell repertoires in COVID-19. Study-level information: Some COVID-19 samples were acute and others convalescent; all came from the United States, Italy and Spain. Sample material is recorded as cDNA or gDNA derived from T cells, B-cell-depleted T cells, or PBMCs.

The germline V gene encodes CDR1 LGHNA and CDR2 YNFKEQ. V was cut by 0 bases and J by 1 base, with 3 bases left in between. The CDR3 runs to 13 residues. The receptor comes from a man aged 50 to 60 with active COVID-19. The rearrangement links TRBV4-2 to TRBJ1-1; D unresolved. Source material: peripheral blood. The chain's CDR3 is CASSQDRNTEAFF. In DNA, the CDR3 is TGTGCCAGCAGCCAAGATAGGAACACTGAAGCTTTCTTT.